The entry below describes one TCR beta chain. Its antigen remains unknown. There are 14 residues in the CDR3. CDR1 MNHEY and CDR2 SVGAGI come from the germline V gene. V gave up 2 bases and J gave up 3 bases, with 11 bases separating them. This entry belongs to a study of CD8 T cells in Susac syndrome. General study results and limits: The study admitted that it had a relatively small number of individuals in its TCR sequencing and HLA analysis.

The RNA input was about 0.5 to 1 ug, and it was reverse transcribed with random hexamers. The amplification used immunoSEQ multiplex PCR on TCR beta CDR3; it spanned 54 Vbeta and 13 Jbeta. TCRdb analysed the immunoSEQ multiplex PCR reads with MiXCR anew, one entry per CDR3 protein. Of a few hundred thousand distinct CDR3 sequences detected, about 90% appear once; the ten largest clones hold about 0.07%. The sequence was collected from a human donor with multiple sclerosis. The chain joins TRBV6-5 to TRBJ2-7; D might be TRBD2 (6 bases). Sequenced input: CD4+ T cells from PBMCs. CDR3 sequence: CASSYGRELYEQYF. The DNA of the CDR3 is TGTGCCAGCAGTTACGGGCGGGAACTCTACGAGCAGTACTTC.